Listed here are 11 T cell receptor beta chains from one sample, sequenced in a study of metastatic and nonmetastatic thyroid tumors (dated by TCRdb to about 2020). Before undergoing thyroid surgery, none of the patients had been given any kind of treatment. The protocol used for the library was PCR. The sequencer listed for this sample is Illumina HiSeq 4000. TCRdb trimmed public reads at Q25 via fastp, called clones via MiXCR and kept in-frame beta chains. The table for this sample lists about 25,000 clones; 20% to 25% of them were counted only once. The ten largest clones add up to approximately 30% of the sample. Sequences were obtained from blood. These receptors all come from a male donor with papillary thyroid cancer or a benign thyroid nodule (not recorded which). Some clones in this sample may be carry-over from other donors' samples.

In DNA form, the CDR3 reads TGTGCCAGCAGTAGCGGGAGCTCCTACAATGAGCAGTTCTTC. This translates into CASSSGSSYNEQFF. V and J are TRBV6-6 and TRBJ2-1; TRBD2 matches 8 bases. The CDR3 has 14 residues. Germline V gives CDR1 MNHNY, CDR2 SVGAGI (reference sequence). The J segment lost 0 bases and the V segment lost 5 bases, leaving 0 bases of the junction unmatched.

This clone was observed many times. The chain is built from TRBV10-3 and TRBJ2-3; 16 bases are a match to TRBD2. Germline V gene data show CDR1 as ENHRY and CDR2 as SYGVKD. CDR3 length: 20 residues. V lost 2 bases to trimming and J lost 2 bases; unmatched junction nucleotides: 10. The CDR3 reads CAISEPGLAGGAGLTDTQYF. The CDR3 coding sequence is TGTGCCATCAGTGAGCCGGGACTAGCGGGAGGGGCTGGTCTCACAGATACGCAGTATTTT.

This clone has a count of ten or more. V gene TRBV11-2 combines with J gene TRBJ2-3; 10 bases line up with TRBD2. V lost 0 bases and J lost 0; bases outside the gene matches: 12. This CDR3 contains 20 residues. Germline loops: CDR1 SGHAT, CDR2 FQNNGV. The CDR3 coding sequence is TGTGCCAGCAGCTTAGATTTTTTGGCTAGCGGGAGATCAAGCACAGATACGCAGTATTTT. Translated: CASSLDFLASGRSSTDTQYF.

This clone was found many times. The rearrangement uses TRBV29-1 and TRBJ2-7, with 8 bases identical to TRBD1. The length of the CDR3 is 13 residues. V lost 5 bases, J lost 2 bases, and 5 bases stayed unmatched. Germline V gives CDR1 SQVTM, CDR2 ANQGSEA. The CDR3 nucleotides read TGCAGCGTTATACAGGGGGAACCCTACGAGCAGTACTTC. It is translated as CSVIQGEPYEQYF.

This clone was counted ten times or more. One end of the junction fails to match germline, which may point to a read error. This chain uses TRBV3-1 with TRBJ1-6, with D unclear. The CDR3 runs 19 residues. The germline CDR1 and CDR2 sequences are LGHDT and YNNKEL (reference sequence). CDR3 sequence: CASNQDLVQSTSYNSPLHF. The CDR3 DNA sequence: TGTGCCAGCAACCAAGATCTCGTACAGTCCACCTCCTATAATTCACCCCTCCACTTT.

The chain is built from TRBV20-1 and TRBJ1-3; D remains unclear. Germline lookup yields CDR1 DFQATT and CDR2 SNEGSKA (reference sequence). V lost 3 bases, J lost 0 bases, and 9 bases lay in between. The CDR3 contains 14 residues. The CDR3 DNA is TGCAGTGCTAGGGGAGGGAGCTCTGGAAACACCATATATTTT. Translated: CSARGGSSGNTIYF.

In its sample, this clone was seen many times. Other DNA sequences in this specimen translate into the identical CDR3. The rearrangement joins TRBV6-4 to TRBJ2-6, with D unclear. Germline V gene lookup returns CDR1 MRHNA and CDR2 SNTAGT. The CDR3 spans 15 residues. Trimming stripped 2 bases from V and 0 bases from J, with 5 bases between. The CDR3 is CASSDRHSGANVLTF. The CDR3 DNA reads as TGTGCCAGCAGTGACCGCCACTCTGGGGCCAACGTCCTGACTTTC.

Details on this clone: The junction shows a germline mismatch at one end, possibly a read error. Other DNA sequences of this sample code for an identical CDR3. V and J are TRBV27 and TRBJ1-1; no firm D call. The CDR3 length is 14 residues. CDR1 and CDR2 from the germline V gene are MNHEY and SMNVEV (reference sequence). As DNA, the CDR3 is TGCACCAGCAGTTTAAGAGAACCGAACACTGAAGCTTTCTTT. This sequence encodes CTSSLREPNTEAFF.

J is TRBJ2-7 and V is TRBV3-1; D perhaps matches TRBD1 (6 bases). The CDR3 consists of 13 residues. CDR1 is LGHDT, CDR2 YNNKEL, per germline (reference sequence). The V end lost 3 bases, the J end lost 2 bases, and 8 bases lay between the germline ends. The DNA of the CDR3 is TGTGCCAGCAGCCAGCCAGGGGCCTACGAGCAGTACTTC. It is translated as CASSQPGAYEQYF.

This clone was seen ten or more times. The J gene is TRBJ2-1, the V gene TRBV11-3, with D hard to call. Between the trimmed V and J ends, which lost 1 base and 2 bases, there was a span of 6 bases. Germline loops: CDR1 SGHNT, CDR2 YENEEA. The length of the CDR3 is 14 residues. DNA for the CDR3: TGTGCCAGCAGCTTAGGAGGAACCTACAATGAGCAGTTCTTC. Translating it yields CASSLGGTYNEQFF.

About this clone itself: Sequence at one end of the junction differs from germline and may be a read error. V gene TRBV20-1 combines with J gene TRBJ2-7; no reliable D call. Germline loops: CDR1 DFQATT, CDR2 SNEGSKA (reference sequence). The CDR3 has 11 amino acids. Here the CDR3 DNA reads TGCAGTGCTGAATTGGGCTACGAGCAGCACTTC. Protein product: CSAELGYEQHF.